Listed here are 17 T cell receptor beta chains from one sample, sequenced in a study of beta chain features in type 1 diabetes. Sequenced material consisted of expressed TCRB transcripts (all of the isolated RNA was reverse transcribed). The data were produced by immunoSEQ multiplex PCR, yet TCRdb's version contains in-frame clones alone and is incomplete. The table lists more than 200,000 clones, 15% to 20% of them singletons. No antigen is known for these receptors. Study results and limitations: Researchers report that Type 1 diabetes patients had moderately but significantly shorter TCRB CDR3s across all four CD4+ subsets.

The sample was naive CD4+ T cells from blood. These receptors all stem from a man under 40 with type 1 diabetes.

A few counts support this clone. This chain joins TRBV23-1 and TRBJ1-2; 9 bases map to TRBD1. TRBV23-1 is assigned to the ORF class and has an uncertain function. This CDR3 has 18 amino acids. V trimming: 0 bases; J trimming: 6 bases; junction bases outside the gene matches: 14. CDR3 bases: TGCGCCAGCAGTCAATCTCCTGTTTTCGGACAGGGGTCTCATGGCTACACCTTC. Residues: CASSQSPVFGQGSHGYTF.

The chain is built from TRBV14 and TRBJ2-4; possibly TRBD1 for D (6 bases). Germline V gives CDR1 SGHDN, CDR2 FVKESK. The ends were cut back, 0 bases at V and 0 bases at J, with 15 bases in the middle. CDR3 length: 18 residues. Here the CDR3 reads CASSQDLGTSLAKNIQYF. The CDR3 coding sequence is TGTGCCAGCAGCCAAGATTTAGGGACATCCTTAGCCAAAAACATTCAGTACTTC.

Only a few counts were recorded for this clone. This chain connects TRBV9 to TRBJ1-3, with D unclear. The ends were cut back, 2 bases at V and 3 bases at J, with 9 bases in the middle. The length of the CDR3 is 14 residues. CDR1 is SGDLS and CDR2 is YYNGEE in the germline V gene. This chain's CDR3 is CASSVLSDGNTIYF. As DNA, the CDR3 is TGTGCCAGCAGCGTGCTCTCTGATGGAAACACCATATATTTT.

The DNA of the CDR3 is TGTGCCAGCAGCCAAGAGTGGGGTGAGCAGTTCTTC. Its protein product is CASSQEWGEQFF. The chain recombines TRBV14 with TRBJ2-1; D is unresolved. CDR1 is SGHDN, CDR2 FVKESK, per germline. The CDR3 is made up of 12 amino acids. V was pared by 0 bases and J by 9 bases, with 6 bases between.

This clone was counted between two and nine times. CDR3 bases: TGTGCCAGCAGTTTATCGGGGAATTCGCAGTATTTT. Translating it yields CASSLSGNSQYF. The V call is TRBV27, the J call TRBJ2-3; D remains ambiguous. The CDR3 spans 12 residues. CDR1 and CDR2 (germline): MNHEY, SMNVEV (reference sequence). V was shortened by 0 bases and J by 10 bases, with 8 bases between the two germline ends.

The chain is built from TRBV7-9 and TRBJ2-7; 11 positions agree with TRBD2. The CDR3 is made up of 15 amino acids. J lost 2 bases, V lost 4 bases, and 4 bases had no gene match. Germline CDR1 and CDR2: SEHNR and FQNEAQ (reference sequence). The CDR3 DNA is TGTGCCAGCAGCTCTGCGGGACTAGCGGCCTACGAGCAGTACTTC. Its translation: CASSSAGLAAYEQYF.

The rearrangement links TRBV7-9 to TRBJ1-3; D perhaps matches TRBD1 (6 bases). Between the trimmed V and J ends, which lost 3 bases and 3 bases, there was a span of 15 bases. The CDR3 is 16 amino acids. Germline CDR1 and CDR2: SEHNR and FQNEAQ (reference sequence). CDR3 region: CASSLKQGLFGNTIYF. The CDR3 DNA follows: TGTGCCAGCAGCTTGAAACAGGGACTTTTTGGAAACACCATATATTTT.

This clone was observed a handful of times. Other DNA sequences in this specimen translate into the identical CDR3. The chain uses TRBV5-1 and TRBJ2-7, with 11 bases aligning to TRBD1. The ends lost 3 bases at V and 3 bases at J; junction bases unmatched: 2. The CDR3 loop spans 14 amino acids. In germline, CDR1 is SGHRS, CDR2 YFSETQ. CDR3 nucleotide sequence: TGCGCCAGCAGCTCCGGGACAGGGGGCTACGAGCAGTACTTC. Its translation: CASSSGTGGYEQYF.

There are a few counts of this clone. The chain employs TRBV30 and TRBJ2-3; the D gene is possibly TRBD1 (6 bases). Germline CDR1 is GTSNPN and CDR2 is SVGIG (reference sequence). V was pared by 8 bases and J by 1 base, with 19 bases between. This CDR3 contains 15 residues. CDR3 amino acids: CAGQRSGHRTDTQYF. DNA for the CDR3: TGTGCCGGACAGCGATCGGGACACCGCACAGATACGCAGTATTTT.

The chain carries TRBV30 and TRBJ2-1, with a weak D call TRBD2 (6 bases). Trimming removed 4 bases at V and 11 bases at J, with 18 bases between. Per the germline V gene, CDR1 is GTSNPN and CDR2 is SVGIG (reference sequence). This CDR3 is built from 13 residues. The CDR3 coding sequence is TGTGCCTGGACCCAAAATAGCGGAAAACAGCAGTTCTTC. Amino acid sequence: CAWTQNSGKQQFF.

This clone has a handful of counts. V and J are TRBV2 and TRBJ2-1; D is ambiguous. The V end lost 8 bases, the J end lost 8 bases, and 10 bases lay between the germline ends. Germline lookup yields CDR1 SNHLY and CDR2 FYNNEI. This CDR3 is built from 11 residues. CDR3 region: CASCMEYEQFF. CDR3 in DNA: TGTGCCAGCTGCATGGAGTATGAGCAGTTCTTC.

This clone was counted only a few times. V usage is TRBV29-1 and J usage is TRBJ1-2; D unclear. The CDR3 is 8 amino acids. The germline V gene has CDR1 SQVTM and CDR2 ANQGSEA. Trimming stripped 7 bases from V and 7 bases from J, with 4 bases between. As DNA, the CDR3 is TGCAGCGCATCTGGCTACACCTTC. Protein: CSASGYTF.

The V call is TRBV6-5, the J call TRBJ2-3; D is undetermined. With 1 base removed from V and 0 bases from J, the gap between germline ends came to 11 bases. The CDR3 consists of 16 residues. The V gene's germline CDR1 is MNHEY and CDR2 SVGAGI. The CDR3 coding sequence is TGTGCCAGCAGTTACTGGGTGGCGTTCAGCACAGATACGCAGTATTTT. This translates into CASSYWVAFSTDTQYF.

This clone has more than one count but fewer than ten. The rearrangement uses TRBV6-6 and TRBJ2-1; D is undetermined. Trimming removed 5 bases from V and 0 bases from J, with 11 bases in between. The CDR3 has 15 residues. The germline V gene has CDR1 MNHNY and CDR2 SVGAGI (reference sequence). CDR3 sequence: CASSTGLSSYNEQFF. The CDR3 DNA is TGTGCCAGCAGTACCGGCTTAAGCTCCTACAATGAGCAGTTCTTC.

V is TRBV7-9 and J is TRBJ1-2; D unclear. V was trimmed by 5 bases and J by 8 bases, leaving 9 bases between them. The CDR3 totals 11 residues. Germline V gene sequence: CDR1 SEHNR, CDR2 FQNEAQ (reference sequence). DNA of the CDR3: TGTGCCAGCAGCCAAGACGAAGGCTACACCTTC. Translation: CASSQDEGYTF.

This clone was observed a few times. The genes are TRBV7-9 and TRBJ2-3; 7 bases map to TRBD1. This CDR3 is built from 15 residues. With 2 bases clipped from V and 5 bases from J, the junction kept 7 bases outside the gene matches. Germline V CDR1 and CDR2: SEHNR, FQNEAQ (reference sequence). The CDR3 DNA reads TGTGCCAGCAGCTTATCGCGGACAGGTCAAGATACGCAGTATTTT. It translates to CASSLSRTGQDTQYF.

This clone was counted only a few times. Other DNA sequences in the sample encode the same CDR3. V usage is TRBV29-1 and J usage is TRBJ2-5; TRBD1 might be the D (5 bases). CDR1 is SQVTM, CDR2 ANQGSEA, per germline. Deletions cut 2 bases from V and 1 base from J, with 8 bases between. CDR3 size: 13 residues. DNA for the CDR3: TGCAGCGTTGAAAGGGGTAGCCAAGAGACCCAGTACTTC. It codes for CSVERGSQETQYF.